Listed here are 4 T cell receptor beta chains from one sample, sequenced in a study of cytomegalovirus exposure and HLA in healthy donors. Researchers ran the PCR with 60 Vbeta and 13 Jbeta primers. The assay was immunoSEQ multiplex PCR, and TCRdb's table has in-frame clones only and misses some. This repertoire shows about 180,000 clones, less than 80% found once; its top ten account for under 0.75%. The sample comprised PBMCs. The receptors stem from a woman between 40 and 50 years old in good health and CMV-seronegative.

The chain joins TRBV5-1 to TRBJ2-5; D possibly corresponds to TRBD2 (5 bases). Germline CDR1 and CDR2: SGHRS and YFSETQ. The CDR3 length is 15 residues. V was trimmed by 7 bases and J by 5 bases, leaving 21 bases between them. CDR3 sequence: CASAPTVSADETQYF. Here the CDR3 DNA reads TGCGCCAGCGCCCCCACGGTTAGCGCCGACGAGACCCAGTACTTC.

This rearrangement joins TRBV7-8 to TRBJ2-5, with a tentative D call TRBD1 (6 bases). Germline-derived CDR1 and CDR2 are SGHVS and FQNEAQ. Trimming left V 2 bases short and J 4 bases short, with 11 bases between. The CDR3 is made up of 14 amino acids. The chain's CDR3 is CASSLLDRTETQYF. In nucleotides, the CDR3 is TGTGCCAGCAGCTTACTAGACAGGACAGAGACCCAGTACTTC.

The chain employs TRBV5-1 and TRBJ2-7; 11 bases are a match to TRBD2. The length of the CDR3 is 15 residues. The germline gives CDR1 SGHRS, CDR2 YFSETQ. V dropped 8 bases and J dropped 3; count of bases not matched to a gene: 10. CDR3: CASRAGTSGIYEQYF. The CDR3 bases are TGCGCCAGTAGAGCCGGGACTAGCGGAATCTACGAGCAGTACTTC. The whole variable domain, filled in from reference TRBV5-1 and TRBJ2-7, reads KAGVTQTPRYLIKTRGQQVTLSCSPISGHRSVSWYQQTPGQGLQFLFEYFSETQRNKGNFPGRFSGRQFSNSRSEMNVSTLELGDSALYLCASRAGTSGIYEQYFGPGTRLTVT.

The V gene is TRBV6-5, the J gene TRBJ2-1, with 10 bases aligning to TRBD2. The CDR3 length is 14 residues. Germline V gives CDR1 MNHEY, CDR2 SVGAGI. V shed 7 bases, J shed 7 bases, and the junction held 7 bases outside the gene matches. The CDR3 region has the DNA TGTGCCAGCATACCTAGCGGGAGATTTAATGAGCAGTTCTTC. It translates to CASIPSGRFNEQFF.